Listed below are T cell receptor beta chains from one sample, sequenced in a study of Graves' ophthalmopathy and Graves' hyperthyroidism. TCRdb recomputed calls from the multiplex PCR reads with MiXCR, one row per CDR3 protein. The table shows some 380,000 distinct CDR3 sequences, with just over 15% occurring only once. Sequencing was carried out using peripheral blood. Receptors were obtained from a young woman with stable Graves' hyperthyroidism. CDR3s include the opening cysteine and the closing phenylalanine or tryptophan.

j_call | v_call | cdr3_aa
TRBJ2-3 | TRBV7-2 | CASSGAGRDTQYF
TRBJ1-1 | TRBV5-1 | CASSSGQSQAFF
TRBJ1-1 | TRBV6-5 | CASSYEGRENTEAFF
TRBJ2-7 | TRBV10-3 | CATRDGTVSHEQYF
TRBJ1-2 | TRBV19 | CASSPLVRDYGYTF
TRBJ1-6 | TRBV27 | CASTLTGGYSTPLHF
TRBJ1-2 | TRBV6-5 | CASSLHRFFGYTF
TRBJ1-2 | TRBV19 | CASRPWDRDGYTF
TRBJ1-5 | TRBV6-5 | CASSSGPHQPQHF
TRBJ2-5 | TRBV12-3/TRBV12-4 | CASSFLAGGQYQETQYF
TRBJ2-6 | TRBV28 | CASSLKGANVLTF
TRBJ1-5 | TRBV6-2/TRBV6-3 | CASSSVPNQPQHF
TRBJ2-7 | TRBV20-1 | CSATSQREDRYEQYF
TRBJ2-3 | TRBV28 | CASSIRGLSTDTQYF
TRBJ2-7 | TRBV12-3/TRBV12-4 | CASSFGTGTYEQYF
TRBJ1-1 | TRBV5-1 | CASSVTGTVNTEAFF
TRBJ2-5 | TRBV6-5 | CASSRTGGKTQYF
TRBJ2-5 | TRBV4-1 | CASSITGGVETQYF
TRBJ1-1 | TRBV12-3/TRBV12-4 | CASNYGTEAFF
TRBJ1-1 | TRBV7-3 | CASSEDRVRGTEAFF
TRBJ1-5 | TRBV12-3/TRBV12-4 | CASSLVGRVNQPQHF
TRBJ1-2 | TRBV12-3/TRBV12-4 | CASSDDRGPTNYGYTF
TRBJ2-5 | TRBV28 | CASSPAGVETQYF
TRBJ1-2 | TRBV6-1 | CASSPGTRLGYTF
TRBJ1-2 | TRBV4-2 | CASSLPLQGGYGYTF
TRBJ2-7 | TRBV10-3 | CASRQRDSSYEQYF
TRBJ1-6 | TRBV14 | CASSQAYRDRENSPLHF
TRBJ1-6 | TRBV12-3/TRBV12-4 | CASKPTGTQSRSPLHF
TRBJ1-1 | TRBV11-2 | CASSLGRTGGFAFF
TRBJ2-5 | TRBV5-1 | CASSLGLRGSQETQYF
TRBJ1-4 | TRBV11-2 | CASSLRSVATNEKLFF
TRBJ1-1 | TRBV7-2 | CASSPSRLAEAFF